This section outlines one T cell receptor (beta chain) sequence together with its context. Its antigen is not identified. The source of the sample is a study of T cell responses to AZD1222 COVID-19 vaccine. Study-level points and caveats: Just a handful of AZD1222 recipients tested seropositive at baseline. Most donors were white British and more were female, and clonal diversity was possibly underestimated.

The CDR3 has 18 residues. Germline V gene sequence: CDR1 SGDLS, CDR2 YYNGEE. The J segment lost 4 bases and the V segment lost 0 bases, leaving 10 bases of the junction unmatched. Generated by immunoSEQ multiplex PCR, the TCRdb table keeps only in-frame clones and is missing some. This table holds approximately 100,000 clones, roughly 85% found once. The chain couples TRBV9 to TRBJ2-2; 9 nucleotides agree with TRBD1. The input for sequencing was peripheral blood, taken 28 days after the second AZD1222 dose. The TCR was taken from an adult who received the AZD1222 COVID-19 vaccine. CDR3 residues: CASSVGVGGQGPTGELFF. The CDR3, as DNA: TGTGCCAGCAGCGTAGGCGTCGGGGGACAGGGTCCCACCGGGGAGCTGTTTTTT.